The 3 T cell receptor beta chains reported below all come from one sample, sequenced in a study of blood T cell repertoires in COVID-19. TCRdb's copy holds only in-frame clones and misses some; the assay was immunoSEQ multiplex PCR. The sample records about 270,000 clones, roughly 90% being singletons. Specimen: PBMCs or T cells enriched from blood (not recorded which). These receptors came from a woman aged 60-75 years who had recovered from COVID-19.

The chain carries TRBV7-2 and TRBJ2-1, with 15 bases identical to TRBD2. With V trimmed by 5 bases and J by 9 bases, 8 bases remained unmatched. The CDR3 loop spans 16 amino acids. Germline lookup yields CDR1 SGHTA and CDR2 FQGNSA. CDR3 sequence (DNA): TGTGCCAGCAGCCTAAGGACTAGCGGGAGGGGTGGTGAGCAGTTCTTC. This gives the protein CASSLRTSGRGGEQFF.

The CDR3 DNA reads TGTGCCAGCAGCCATATGTGGAGAACTAGCACAGATACGCAGTATTTT. Its protein product is CASSHMWRTSTDTQYF. The chain employs TRBV14 and TRBJ2-3; D is ambiguous. The CDR3 loop spans 16 amino acids. V shed 3 bases and J shed 0 bases, with 13 bases lying between them. The germline CDR1 and CDR2 sequences are SGHDN and FVKESK.

The chain is built from TRBV3-1 (or the pseudogene TRBV3-2) and TRBJ2-1; 12 bases map to TRBD1. Germline V gene sequence: CDR1 LGHDT, CDR2 YNNKEL (reference sequence). This CDR3 comprises 14 residues. Unmatched junction bases numbered 3, after V lost 4 bases and J lost 8 bases. This CDR3 is CASSPGQGADEQFF. The CDR3 DNA is TGTGCCAGCAGCCCGGGACAGGGGGCTGATGAGCAGTTCTTC.